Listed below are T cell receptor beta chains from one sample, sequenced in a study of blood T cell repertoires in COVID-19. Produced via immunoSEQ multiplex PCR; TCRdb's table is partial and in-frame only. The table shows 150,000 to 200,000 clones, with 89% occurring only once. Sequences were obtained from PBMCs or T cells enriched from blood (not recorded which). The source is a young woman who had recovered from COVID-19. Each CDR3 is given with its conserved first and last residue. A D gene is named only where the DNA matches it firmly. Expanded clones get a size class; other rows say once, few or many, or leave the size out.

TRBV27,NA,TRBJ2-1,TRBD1,TGTGCCAGCAGCCCCCAGACAGGGGAAACCTACAATGAGCAGTTCTTC,CASSPQTGETYNEQFF
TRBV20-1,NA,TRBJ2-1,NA,TGCAGTGCTAGTGGGCTTATTAATGAGCAGTTCTTC,CSASGLINEQFF
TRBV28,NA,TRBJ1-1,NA,TGTGCCAGCAGCCCGCGGCCAATGAACACTGAAGCTTTCTTT,CASSPRPMNTEAFF
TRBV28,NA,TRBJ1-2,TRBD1,TGTGCCAGCAGCTCCATCGACAGGGGGCTACTCGGCTACACCTTC,CASSSIDRGLLGYTF
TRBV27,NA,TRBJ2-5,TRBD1,TGTGCCAGCAGACCCCTTCCAGGGGGTTCTCAAGAGACCCAGTACTTC,CASRPLPGGSQETQYF
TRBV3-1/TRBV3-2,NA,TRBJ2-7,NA,TGTGCCAGCAGCCAAGTACCCGGCTACGAGCAGTACTTC,CASSQVPGYEQYF
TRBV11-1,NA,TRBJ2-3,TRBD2,TGTGCCAGCAGCTTAGGAGCGGGAAGCACAGATACGCAGTATTTT,CASSLGAGSTDTQYF
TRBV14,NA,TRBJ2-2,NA,TGTGCCAGCAGCCAAGATCTGAACACCGGGGAGCTGTTTTTT,CASSQDLNTGELFF
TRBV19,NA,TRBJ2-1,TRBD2,TGTGCCAGTAGTATCGGGCTAGCGGGAAGAGGGGGTGAGCAGTTCTTC,CASSIGLAGRGGEQFF
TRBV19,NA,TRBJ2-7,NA,TGTGCCAGTAGTCCAGGGACTGACTACGAGCAGTACTTC,CASSPGTDYEQYF
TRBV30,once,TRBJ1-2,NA,TGTGCCTGGACCCGATCGAGGGTGTCTAACTATGGCTACACCTTC,CAWTRSRVSNYGYTF
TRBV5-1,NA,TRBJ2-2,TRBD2,TGCGCCAGCAGCACGACTAGCGGGAGGTCCACCGGGGAGCTGTTTTTT,CASSTTSGRSTGELFF
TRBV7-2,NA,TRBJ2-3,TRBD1,TGTGCCAGTCGAGGGGGCGGGCATCCAGATACGCAGTATTTT,CASRGGGHPDTQYF
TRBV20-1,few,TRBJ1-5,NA,TGCAGTGCTAGTTACTCGTCGAATCAGCCCCAGCATTTT,CSASYSSNQPQHF
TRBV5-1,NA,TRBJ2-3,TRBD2,TGCGCCAGCAGTCTAGCGGATAGCACAGATACGCAGTATTTT,CASSLADSTDTQYF
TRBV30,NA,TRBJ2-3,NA,TGTGCCTGGAGTGTGCCAGGCCCAGATACGCAGTATTTT,CAWSVPGPDTQYF